Following are 23 T cell receptor beta chains from one sample sequenced in a study of T-cell reconstitution after alpha-beta-depleted transplantation in children. The library targeted TCRbeta and was prepared with unique molecular identifiers. TCRdb called the PCR reads again in MiXCR, with one record for every CDR3 protein. The sample contains 600,000 to 700,000 distinct CDR3 sequences, roughly 14% of which appear only once. Material: PBMCs, obtained before TCRalphabeta/CD19-depleted stem cell transplant. The receptors derive from a girl aged 2 to 9 with congenital amegakaryocytic thrombocytopenia, due to receive a stem cell transplant.

In this sample, this clonotype turned up many times. The DNA for the CDR3 is TGCGCCAGCAGCCCTCGGACACTTCCTTGGGACATTCAGTACTTC. It is translated as CASSPRTLPWDIQYF. The rearrangement links TRBV5-1 to TRBJ2-4; TRBD1 might be the D (5 bases). Germline loops: CDR1 SGHRS, CDR2 YFSETQ. The V and J ends lost 4 bases and 8 bases respectively, with 19 bases between them. The CDR3 has 15 residues.

The chain joins TRBV20-1 to TRBJ2-3; 9 positions match TRBD2. CDR3 length: 15 residues. Germline CDR1 and CDR2: DFQATT and SNEGSKA (reference sequence). The trim removed 2 bases at V and 4 bases at J, leaving 7 bases unmatched. CDR3 coding DNA: TGCAGTGCTAGATCCATAGCGGGAGTACCAGATACGCAGTATTTT. The encoded protein is CSARSIAGVPDTQYF.

This clonotype occurred a few times. V is TRBV5-1 and J is TRBJ2-5, with D perhaps matching TRBD2 (7 bases). In germline, CDR1 is SGHRS, CDR2 YFSETQ. V shed 7 bases and J shed 0 bases, with 16 bases lying between them. The CDR3 length is 15 residues. As DNA, the CDR3 is TGCGCCAGCGCCGATTGGGGGGGGCACCAAGAGACCCAGTACTTC. Its translation: CASADWGGHQETQYF.

This clonotype was detected ten times or more. The V and J genes are TRBV6-5 and TRBJ2-5; D not resolved. Looked up from germline, CDR1 is MNHEY and CDR2 is SVGAGI. Deletions cut 1 base from V and 5 bases from J, with 11 bases between. This CDR3 comprises 14 residues. CDR3 residues: CASSYWVSQETQYF. CDR3 coding DNA: TGTGCCAGCAGTTACTGGGTATCGCAGGAGACCCAGTACTTC.

The gene calls are TRBV5-1 and TRBJ1-2; D not certain. Germline CDR1 is SGHRS and CDR2 is YFSETQ. The CDR3 is 12 amino acids. With 2 bases removed from V and 7 bases from J, the gap between germline ends came to 9 bases. The CDR3 here is CASSLEDSGYTF. CDR3 sequence (DNA): TGCGCCAGCAGCTTAGAAGACTCTGGCTACACCTTC. Complete variable domain (other parts from reference TRBV5-1 and TRBJ1-2): KAGVTQTPRYLIKTRGQQVTLSCSPISGHRSVSWYQQTPGQGLQFLFEYFSETQRNKGNFPGRFSGRQFSNSRSEMNVSTLELGDSALYLCASSLEDSGYTFGSGTRLTVV.

CDR3 sequence reads: CSARQGRGEKLFF. The DNA for the CDR3 is TGCAGTGCCCGACAGGGGCGAGGGGAAAAACTGTTTTTT. The chain is built from TRBV20-1 and TRBJ1-4; 8 positions agree with TRBD1. This CDR3 region has 13 residues. Trimming at V came to 6 bases and at J to 8 bases, leaving 8 bases not matched to a gene. Germline CDR1 DFQATT, CDR2 SNEGSKA (reference sequence).

This clonotype was recorded at least ten times. The gene calls are TRBV27 and TRBJ2-1; 7 bases match TRBD2. CDR1 is MNHEY, CDR2 SMNVEV, per germline (reference sequence). V shed 5 bases and J 3 bases; nucleotides not matched to a gene: 7. This CDR3 spans 15 amino acids. CDR3 sequence: CASSPASGYYNEQFF. The CDR3 DNA reads TGTGCCAGCAGTCCCGCTAGCGGTTACTACAATGAGCAGTTCTTC.

The gene calls are TRBV14 and TRBJ2-7, with D maybe TRBD2 (5 bases). Germline lookup yields CDR1 SGHDN and CDR2 FVKESK. V shed 4 bases and J shed 5 bases, with 12 bases lying between them. The CDR3 runs 13 residues. CDR3 protein: CASSLWRVDEQYF. As DNA, the CDR3 is TGTGCCAGCAGCCTCTGGCGGGTAGACGAGCAGTACTTC.

This clonotype was observed at least ten times. A read error may account for a junction end that differs from germline. The CDR3 here is CASSLGQTNTGELFF. CDR3 DNA: TGTGCCAGCAGCCTGGGACAAACGAACACCGGGGAGCTGTTTTTT. V and J are TRBV5-1 and TRBJ2-2; maybe TRBD1 (6 bases). Germline values: CDR1 SGHRS, CDR2 YFSETQ. CDR3 length: 15 residues.

The chain has TRBV5-1 and TRBJ1-2, with D possibly being TRBD1 (6 bases). Trimming cost V 0 bases and J 1 base, with 13 bases left between them. The CDR3 sequence is 16 residues long. Germline CDR1 is SGHRS and CDR2 is YFSETQ. The DNA for the CDR3 is TGCGCCAGCAGCTTGGAAACAGGGCTCCTTAACTATGGCTACACCTTC. Amino acids: CASSLETGLLNYGYTF.

This clonotype was counted between two and nine times. The rearrangement links TRBV6-1 to TRBJ1-1, with D possibly matching TRBD1 (6 bases). Germline assignment: CDR1 MNHNS and CDR2 SASEGT. Trimming cost V 7 bases and J 0 bases, with 9 bases left between them. CDR3 length equals 13 residues. The CDR3 region is CASTRGLNTEAFF. CDR3 nucleotides: TGTGCCAGCACAAGGGGGTTGAACACTGAAGCTTTCTTT.

This clonotype was picked up one time. The V and J genes are TRBV5-1 and TRBJ2-5; TRBD1 matches at 10 bases. V shed 5 bases, J shed 4 bases, and the junction held 8 bases outside the gene matches. Germline assignment: CDR1 SGHRS and CDR2 YFSETQ. This CDR3 region has 15 residues. The CDR3 reads CASSFDRGLRETQYF. Written as DNA, the CDR3 is TGCGCCAGCAGTTTTGACAGGGGGCTACGAGAGACCCAGTACTTC. Full variable domain (remainder filled in from reference TRBV5-1 and TRBJ2-5): KAGVTQTPRYLIKTRGQQVTLSCSPISGHRSVSWYQQTPGQGLQFLFEYFSETQRNKGNFPGRFSGRQFSNSRSEMNVSTLELGDSALYLCASSFDRGLRETQYFGPGTRLLVL.

This clonotype was seen more than once but under ten times. Written as DNA, the CDR3 is TGCGCCAGCAGCTATTTAGCGGGAGCGGACGATCCGCAGTTCTTC. This encodes CASSYLAGADDPQFF. This rearrangement joins TRBV5-1 to TRBJ2-1; 9 nucleotides agree with TRBD2. The V segment lost 3 bases and the J segment 12 bases; nucleotides outside the gene matches: 13. Per the germline V gene, CDR1 is SGHRS and CDR2 is YFSETQ. The CDR3 has 15 residues.

This clonotype appeared many times. CDR3 nucleotides: TGCAGTGCCTTCCCACAGGGTAGAGCCTACGAGCAGTACTTC. Encoded protein: CSAFPQGRAYEQYF. The rearrangement joins TRBV20-1 to TRBJ2-7; D may be TRBD1 (6 bases). This CDR3 has 14 residues. The V end was cut by 6 bases, the J end by 2 bases, with 17 bases between. Per the germline V gene, CDR1 is DFQATT and CDR2 is SNEGSKA (reference sequence).

This clonotype was observed a few times. This sequence joins TRBV18 and TRBJ2-1; possibly TRBD1 or TRBD2 for D (5 bases each). The length of the CDR3 is 14 residues. From germline, CDR1 is KGHSH and CDR2 LQKENI. Trimming took off 2 bases at V and 2 bases at J, with 7 bases between the two ends. CDR3 in DNA: TGTGCCAGCTCACCATTGGGACCCTACAATGAGCAGTTCTTC. Amino acid sequence: CASSPLGPYNEQFF.

The sample holds many counts of this clonotype. V usage is TRBV20-1 and J usage is TRBJ1-5; 7 bases are shared with TRBD1. The V gene's germline CDR1 is DFQATT and CDR2 SNEGSKA (reference sequence). The CDR3 totals 13 residues. V dropped 3 bases and J dropped 10; count of bases not matched to a gene: 9. CDR3 region: CSASTGTARPQHF. CDR3 DNA sequence: TGCAGTGCTAGCACCGGGACAGCTAGACCCCAGCATTTT.

This clonotype has at least ten counts. The CDR3 bases are TGCAGTGCTTCGACTAGCGGGGAGACCACCTACAATGAGCAGTTCTTC. Amino acids: CSASTSGETTYNEQFF. The chain links TRBV20-1 to TRBJ2-1; the match to TRBD2 covers 11 bases. This CDR3 comprises 16 residues. Germline CDR1 is DFQATT and CDR2 is SNEGSKA (reference sequence). V gave up 5 bases and J gave up 2 bases; unmatched junction bases: 8.

This clonotype came up many times. The chain combines TRBV20-1 with TRBJ2-1; possibly TRBD1 for D (6 bases). The germline CDR1 and CDR2 sequences are DFQATT and SNEGSKA (reference sequence). Trimming removed 6 bases at V and 0 bases at J, with 15 bases between. CDR3 length: 15 amino acids. This CDR3 is CSADPQGSSYNEQFF. In DNA form, the CDR3 reads TGCAGTGCCGACCCACAGGGAAGCTCCTACAATGAGCAGTTCTTC.

The sample holds many counts of this clonotype. This chain links TRBV10-3 with TRBJ2-6; 7 bases fit TRBD1. V shed 0 bases and J 0 bases; nucleotides not matched to a gene: 8. Looked up from germline, CDR1 is ENHRY and CDR2 is SYGVKD. The CDR3 loop spans 19 amino acids. The CDR3 reads CAISESGQGVFSGANVLTF. The CDR3 nucleotides are TGTGCCATCAGTGAGTCAGGCCAGGGGGTGTTCTCTGGGGCCAACGTCCTGACTTTC.

This clonotype showed up just a few times. The chain carries TRBV7-9 and TRBJ2-2, with D perhaps TRBD1 (5 bases). Trimming left V 4 bases short and J 4 bases short, with 13 bases between. This CDR3 region has 15 residues. The germline V gene has CDR1 SEHNR and CDR2 FQNEAQ (reference sequence). The CDR3 region is CASSYSRQTTGELFF. CDR3 in DNA: TGTGCCAGCAGCTACTCCAGACAGACCACCGGGGAGCTGTTTTTT.

This clonotype was counted many times. The genes are TRBV29-1 and TRBJ1-1; the D gene is possibly TRBD1 (5 bases). V was cut by 4 bases and J by 0 bases, with 15 bases left in between. The CDR3 contains 15 residues. Per germline, CDR1 SQVTM and CDR2 ANQGSEA. The CDR3 protein is CSVVEVGAMNTEAFF. The CDR3 coding sequence is TGCAGCGTTGTGGAGGTTGGGGCAATGAACACTGAAGCTTTCTTT.

The chain carries TRBV12-3 or TRBV12-4 and TRBJ2-2, with D unclear. Trimming shortened V by 7 bases and J by 6 bases, and 12 bases separated the two germline ends. The CDR3 extends over 13 amino acids. The CDR3, as DNA: TGTGCCAGCACCCCCGGGCCGTCCGGGGAGCTGTTTTTT. Translation: CASTPGPSGELFF.

This clonotype was observed many times. The chain's CDR3 is CASSDTTVPPYGYTF. Written as DNA, the CDR3 is TGTGCCAGCAGTGACACAACGGTCCCTCCTTATGGCTACACCTTC. This chain uses TRBV12-3 or TRBV12-4 with TRBJ1-2; D unresolved. The length of the CDR3 is 15 residues. The V end was cut by 5 bases, the J end by 5 bases, with 18 bases between.